This TCR beta chain is from a study of PD-1 blockade in classical Hodgkin lymphoma. Each patient relapsed following autologous stem cell transplantation, and prior brentuximab vedotin exposure differed. Sequencing was performed with immunoSEQ multiplex PCR; in TCRdb, only in-frame clones are kept and a portion is missing. The table includes approximately 90,000 clones, 85% to 95% detected once. This TCR came from a human donor with classical Hodgkin lymphoma. Material: peripheral blood mononuclear cells (PBMCs), obtained before the second cycle of nivolumab.

The CDR3 nucleotides read TGTGCCAGCAGCGCGTCAGGGGGGGTCGGCACTGAAGCTTTCTTT. This translates into CASSASGGVGTEAFF. The V gene is TRBV7-3, the J gene TRBJ1-1, with 7 nucleotides matching TRBD1. The CDR3 covers 15 residues. Germline assignment: CDR1 SGHTA and CDR2 FQGTGA. V shed 5 bases, J shed 4 bases, and the junction held 10 bases outside the gene matches. Supplemented by reference TRBV7-3 and TRBJ1-1, the full variable domain reads GAGVSQTPSNKVTEKGKYVELRCDPISGHTALYWYRQSLGQGPEFLIYFQGTGAADDSGLPNDRFFAVRPEGSVSTLKIQRTERGDSAVYLCASSASGGVGTEAFFGQGTRLTVV.